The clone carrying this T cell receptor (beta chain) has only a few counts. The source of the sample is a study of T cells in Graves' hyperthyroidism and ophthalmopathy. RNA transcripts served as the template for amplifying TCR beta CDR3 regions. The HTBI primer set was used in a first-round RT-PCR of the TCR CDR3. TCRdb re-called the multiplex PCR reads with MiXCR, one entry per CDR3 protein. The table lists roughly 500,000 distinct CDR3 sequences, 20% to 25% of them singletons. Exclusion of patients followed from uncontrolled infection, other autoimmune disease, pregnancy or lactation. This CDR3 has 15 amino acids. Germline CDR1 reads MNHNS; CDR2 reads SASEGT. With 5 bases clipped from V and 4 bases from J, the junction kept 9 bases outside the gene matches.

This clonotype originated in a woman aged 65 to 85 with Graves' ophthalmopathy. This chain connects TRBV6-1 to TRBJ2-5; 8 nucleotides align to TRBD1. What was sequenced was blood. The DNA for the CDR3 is TGTGCCAGCAGTTTACCGGGACAGGCGGCAGAGACCCAGTACTTC. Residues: CASSLPGQAAETQYF.